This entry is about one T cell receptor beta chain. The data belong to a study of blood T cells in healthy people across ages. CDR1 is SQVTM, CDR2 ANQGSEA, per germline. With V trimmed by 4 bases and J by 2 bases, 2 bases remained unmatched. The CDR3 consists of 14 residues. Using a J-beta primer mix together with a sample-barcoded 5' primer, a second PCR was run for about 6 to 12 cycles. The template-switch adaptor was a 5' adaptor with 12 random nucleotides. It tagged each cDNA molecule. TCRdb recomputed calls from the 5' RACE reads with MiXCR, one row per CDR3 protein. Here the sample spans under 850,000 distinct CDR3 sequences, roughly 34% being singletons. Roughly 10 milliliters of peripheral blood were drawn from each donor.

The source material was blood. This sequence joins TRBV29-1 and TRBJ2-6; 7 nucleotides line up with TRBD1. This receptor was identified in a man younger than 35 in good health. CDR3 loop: CSVGGTAGANVLTF. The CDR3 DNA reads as TGCAGCGTTGGGGGGACAGCTGGGGCCAACGTCCTGACTTTC. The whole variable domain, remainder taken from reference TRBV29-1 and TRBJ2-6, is SAVISQKPSRDICQRGTSLTIQCQVDSQVTMMFWYRQQPGQSLTLIATANQGSEATYESGFVIDKFPISRPNLTFSTLTVSNMSPEDSSIYLCSVGGTAGANVLTFGAGSRLTVL.